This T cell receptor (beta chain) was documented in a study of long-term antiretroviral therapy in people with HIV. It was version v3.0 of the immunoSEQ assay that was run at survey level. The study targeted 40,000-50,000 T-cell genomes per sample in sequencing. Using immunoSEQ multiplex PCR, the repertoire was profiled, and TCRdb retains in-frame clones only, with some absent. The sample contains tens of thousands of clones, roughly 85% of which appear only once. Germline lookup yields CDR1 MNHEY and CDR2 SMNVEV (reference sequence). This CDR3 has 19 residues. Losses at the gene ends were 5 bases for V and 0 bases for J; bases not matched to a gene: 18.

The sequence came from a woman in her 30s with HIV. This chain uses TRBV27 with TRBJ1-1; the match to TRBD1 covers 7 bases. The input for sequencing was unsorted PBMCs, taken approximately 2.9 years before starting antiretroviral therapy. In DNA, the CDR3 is TGTGCCAGCAGTCCCCCCGGGACAGACATCTATCACGTGAACACTGAAGCTTTCTTT. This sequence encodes CASSPPGTDIYHVNTEAFF.